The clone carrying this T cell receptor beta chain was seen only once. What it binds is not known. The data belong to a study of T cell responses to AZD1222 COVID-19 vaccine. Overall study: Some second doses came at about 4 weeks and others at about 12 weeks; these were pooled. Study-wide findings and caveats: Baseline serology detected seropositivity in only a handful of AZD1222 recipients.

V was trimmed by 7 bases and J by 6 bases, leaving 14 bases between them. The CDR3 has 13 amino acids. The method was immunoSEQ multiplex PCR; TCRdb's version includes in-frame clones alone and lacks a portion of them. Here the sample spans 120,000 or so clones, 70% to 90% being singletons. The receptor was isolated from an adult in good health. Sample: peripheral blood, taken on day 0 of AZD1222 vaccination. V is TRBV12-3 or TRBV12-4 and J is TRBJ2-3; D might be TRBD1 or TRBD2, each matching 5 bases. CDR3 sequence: CASTRDPTDTQYF. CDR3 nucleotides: TGTGCCAGCACCCGGGACCCCACGGATACGCAGTATTTT.